This TCR beta chain appears in the sequencing data of a study of blood T cell repertoires in COVID-19. Libraries were prepared by immunoSEQ multiplex PCR; TCRdb keeps only in-frame clonotypes and omits some of them. The table lists 95,000 to 120,000 clones, roughly 88% of them singletons. Germline CDR1 and CDR2: MNHEY and SVGAGI. V lost 9 bases, J lost 4 bases, and 9 bases stayed unmatched. The CDR3 covers 14 residues. This rearrangement joins TRBV6-5 to TRBJ1-1; TRBD1 agrees at 9 bases. The clonotype comes from a human donor in a cohort sampled during active COVID-19. Source material: peripheral blood. CDR3 loop: CARGLGQGTTEAFF. CDR3 nucleotide sequence: TGTGCCAGAGGCTTGGGACAGGGAACCACTGAAGCTTTCTTT.